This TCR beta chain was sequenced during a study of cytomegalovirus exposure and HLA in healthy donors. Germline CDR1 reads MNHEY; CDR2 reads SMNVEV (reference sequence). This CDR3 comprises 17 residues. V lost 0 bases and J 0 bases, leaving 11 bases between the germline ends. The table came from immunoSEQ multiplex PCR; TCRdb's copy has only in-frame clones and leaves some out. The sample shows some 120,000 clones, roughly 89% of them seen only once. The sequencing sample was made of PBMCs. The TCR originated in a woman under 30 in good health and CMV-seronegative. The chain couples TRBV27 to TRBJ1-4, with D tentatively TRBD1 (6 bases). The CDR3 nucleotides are TGTGCCAGCAGTTTATCGATAGGGGGTACAACTAATGAAAAACTGTTTTTT. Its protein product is CASSLSIGGTTNEKLFF.